This is a list of T cell receptor beta chains from one sample in a study of breast tumors, draining lymph nodes, adjacent tissues. MiXCR, run by TCRdb on the multiplex PCR reads, gives a single entry per CDR3 protein. The sample includes around 250,000 distinct CDR3 sequences, roughly a third of them seen just once. The sample comprised axillary lymph node tissue. These receptors were obtained from a female donor with breast cancer. Some clones in this sample may be carry-over from other donors' samples. Each CDR3 is given with its conserved first and last residue. A D gene is named only where the DNA matches it firmly. Only some rows state a clone size, as once, few, many or a class for expanded clones.

clone size	D gene	V gene	J gene	CDR3 protein	CDR3 DNA
many	-	TRBV11-3	TRBJ2-2	CASSGTPVLNTGELFF	TGTGCCAGCAGTGGGACACCGGTATTGAACACCGGGGAGCTGTTTTTT
few	TRBD1	TRBV14	TRBJ1-2	CASSPDRWGNYGSTF	TGTGCCAGCAGCCCGGACAGGTGGGGAAACTATGGCTCCACCTTC
-	TRBD1	TRBV3-1	TRBJ2-7	CASSQLLGQGAFYEQYF	TGTGCCAGCAGCCAACTACTGGGACAGGGGGCCTTCTACGAGCAGTACTTC
many	TRBD1	TRBV7-2	TRBJ1-2	CASSPGQGSTYGYTF	TGTGCCAGCAGCCCGGGACAGGGTAGTACCTATGGCTACACCTTC
many	TRBD1	TRBV12-3/TRBV12-4	TRBJ2-5	CASSAATRTGDETQYF	TGTGCCAGCAGTGCTGCTACCCGGACAGGGGACGAGACCCAGTACTTC
many	-	TRBV6-6	TRBJ1-2	CASSYDPYGYTF	TGTGCCAGCAGTTACGACCCCTATGGCTACACCTTC
many	-	TRBV5-1	TRBJ2-2	CASSVRQGGSGELFF	TGCGCCAGCAGCGTCAGACAGGGAGGGTCCGGGGAGCTGTTTTTT
-	-	TRBV20-1	TRBJ1-6	CSVAGGHNSPLHF	TGCAGTGTCGCCGGGGGCCATAATTCACCCCTCCACTTT
-	-	TRBV2	TRBJ2-4	CASSARDKNIQYF	TGTGCCAGCAGTGCCCGAGACAAAAACATTCAGTACTTC
-	-	TRBV20-1	TRBJ1-5	CSASEIAGGETQHF	TGCAGTGCCTCCGAGATCGCGGGTGGAGAGACCCAGCATTTT
many	-	TRBV20-1	TRBJ1-5	CSAGEGGNQPQHF	TGCAGTGCTGGAGAGGGGGGCAATCAGCCCCAGCATTTT
-	-	TRBV2	TRBJ1-5	CASLDGRSNQPQHF	TGTGCCAGCTTGGATGGGCGGAGCAATCAGCCCCAGCATTTT
many	TRBD1	TRBV19	TRBJ1-2	CASYFGRDSSYGYTF	TGTGCCAGTTATTTTGGCCGGGACAGCTCCTATGGCTACACCTTC
-	-	TRBV28	TRBJ1-2	CASSRSSYTF	TGTGCCAGCAGTCGTTCGAGCTACACCTTC
few	TRBD1	TRBV5-8	TRBJ1-2	CASSSRTGQGNYGYTF	TGTGCCAGCAGCTCCCGGACAGGCCAGGGGAACTATGGCTACACCTTC
many	-	TRBV11-2	TRBJ2-2	CASSLVINTGELFF	TGTGCCAGCAGCCTCGTGATAAACACCGGGGAGCTGTTTTTT
few	-	TRBV20-1	TRBJ2-1	CSARMIAIYTEQFF	TGCAGTGCTAGAATGATAGCGATCTACACTGAGCAGTTCTTC
-	TRBD1	TRBV4-2	TRBJ2-3	CASSQRGQGTDTQYF	TGTGCCAGCAGCCAGAGAGGACAGGGCACAGATACGCAGTATTTT
-	-	TRBV7-3	TRBJ1-1	CASSLQGLTEAFF	TGTGCCAGCAGCCTCCAGGGGTTGACTGAAGCTTTCTTT
-	-	TRBV20-1	TRBJ1-6	CSARPLAGGNGSPLHF	TGCAGTGCTAGGCCTCTAGCGGGGGGGAACGGTTCACCCCTCCACTTT
-	TRBD2	TRBV18	TRBJ2-2	CASSLGLVNTGELFF	TGTGCCAGCTCACTCGGACTAGTAAACACCGGGGAGCTGTTTTTT
-	TRBD1	TRBV2	TRBJ1-1	CASTLDREAEAFF	TGTGCCAGCACCCTGGACAGGGAAGCTGAAGCTTTCTTT
-	-	TRBV25-1	TRBJ1-6	CASSEDEGVSPLHF	TGTGCCAGCAGTGAAGATGAAGGGGTCTCACCCCTCCACTTT
few	-	TRBV6-2/TRBV6-3	TRBJ1-2	CASSADSLSRRRGYTF	TGTGCCAGCAGTGCGGACAGCCTGTCCCGCCGCCGCGGCTACACCTTC
many	TRBD1	TRBV12-5	TRBJ2-7	CASGSGQERGLQYF	TGTGCTAGTGGTTCGGGACAGGAAAGGGGGCTGCAGTACTTC
once	-	TRBV12-3/TRBV12-4	TRBJ2-5	CATGQGLGETQYF	TGTGCCACTGGACAGGGACTAGGCGAGACCCAGTACTTC
-	TRBD2	TRBV20-1	TRBJ2-1	CSALGGLAEPDNEQFF	TGCAGTGCTCTGGGGGGACTAGCGGAACCTGACAATGAGCAGTTCTTC
many	TRBD2	TRBV15	TRBJ2-5	CATSAGGGETQYF	TGTGCCACCAGTGCGGGGGGCGGGGAGACCCAGTACTTC
-	TRBD2	TRBV7-3	TRBJ2-3	CASSPSGTSGVTDTQYF	TGTGCCAGCAGCCCATCAGGGACTAGCGGGGTCACAGATACGCAGTATTTT
many	-	TRBV20-1	TRBJ2-7	CSASKFHTGGRDEQYF	TGCAGTGCTAGTAAATTTCATACCGGGGGCAGGGACGAGCAGTACTTC
-	-	TRBV29-1	TRBJ2-1	CSVEVRNEQFF	TGCAGCGTTGAGGTGCGGAATGAGCAGTTCTTC
few	TRBD1	TRBV27	TRBJ2-3	CASRDRGDTQYF	TGTGCCAGCAGGGACAGGGGAGATACGCAGTATTTT